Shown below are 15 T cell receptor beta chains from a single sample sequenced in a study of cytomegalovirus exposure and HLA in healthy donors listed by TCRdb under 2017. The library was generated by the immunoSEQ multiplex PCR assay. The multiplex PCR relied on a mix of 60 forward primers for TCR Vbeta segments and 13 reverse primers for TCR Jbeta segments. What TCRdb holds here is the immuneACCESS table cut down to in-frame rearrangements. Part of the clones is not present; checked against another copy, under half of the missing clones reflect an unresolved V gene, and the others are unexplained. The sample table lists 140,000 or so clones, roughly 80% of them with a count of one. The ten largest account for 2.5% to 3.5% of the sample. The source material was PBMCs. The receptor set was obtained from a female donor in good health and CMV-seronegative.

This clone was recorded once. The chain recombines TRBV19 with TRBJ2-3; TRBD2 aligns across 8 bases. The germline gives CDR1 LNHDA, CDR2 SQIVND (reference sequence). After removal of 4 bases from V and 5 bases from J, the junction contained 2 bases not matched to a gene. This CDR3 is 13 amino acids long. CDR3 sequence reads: CASSRTSQDTQYF. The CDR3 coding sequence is TGTGCCAGTAGTAGGACTAGCCAAGATACGCAGTATTTT.

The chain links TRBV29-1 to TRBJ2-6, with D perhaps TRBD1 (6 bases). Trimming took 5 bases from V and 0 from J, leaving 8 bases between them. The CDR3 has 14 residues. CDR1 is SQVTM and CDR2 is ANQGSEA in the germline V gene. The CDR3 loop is CSVRTDSGANVLTF. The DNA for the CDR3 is TGCAGCGTTCGGACAGACTCTGGGGCCAACGTCCTGACTTTC.

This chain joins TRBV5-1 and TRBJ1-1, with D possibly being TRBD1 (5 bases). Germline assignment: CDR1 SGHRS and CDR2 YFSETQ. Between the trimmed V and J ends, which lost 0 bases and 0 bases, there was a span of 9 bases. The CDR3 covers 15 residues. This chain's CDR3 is CASSLVDSLNTEAFF. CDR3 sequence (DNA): TGCGCCAGCAGCTTGGTCGACAGCCTGAACACTGAAGCTTTCTTT.

CDR3 sequence (DNA): TGTGCCAGCAGTATTCGACCGGACACTTTCTATGGCTACACCTTC. As protein: CASSIRPDTFYGYTF. This chain connects TRBV6-1 to TRBJ1-2; tentatively, D is TRBD1 (5 bases). The CDR3 length is 15 residues. CDR1 is MNHNS and CDR2 is SASEGT in the germline V gene. Trimming removed 5 bases at V and 4 bases at J, with 17 bases between.

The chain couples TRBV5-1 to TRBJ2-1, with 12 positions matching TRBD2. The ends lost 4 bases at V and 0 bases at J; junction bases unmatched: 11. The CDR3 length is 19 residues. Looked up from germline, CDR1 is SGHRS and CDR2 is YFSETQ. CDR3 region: CASSPRLAGASLSYNEQFF. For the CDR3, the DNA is TGCGCCAGCAGCCCGAGACTAGCGGGAGCCTCACTCTCCTACAATGAGCAGTTCTTC.

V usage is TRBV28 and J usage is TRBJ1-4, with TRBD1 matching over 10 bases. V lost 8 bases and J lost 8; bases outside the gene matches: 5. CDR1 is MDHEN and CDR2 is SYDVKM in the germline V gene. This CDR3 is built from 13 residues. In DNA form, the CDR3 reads TGTGCCAGCCGGGGACAGGGGTACGAAAAACTGTTTTTT. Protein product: CASRGQGYEKLFF.

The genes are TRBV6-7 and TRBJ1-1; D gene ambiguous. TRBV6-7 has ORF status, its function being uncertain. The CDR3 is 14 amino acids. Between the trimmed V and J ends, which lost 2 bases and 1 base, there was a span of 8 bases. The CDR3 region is CASSYGTGNTEAFF. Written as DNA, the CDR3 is TGTGCCAGCAGTTACGGAACGGGGAACACTGAAGCTTTCTTT.

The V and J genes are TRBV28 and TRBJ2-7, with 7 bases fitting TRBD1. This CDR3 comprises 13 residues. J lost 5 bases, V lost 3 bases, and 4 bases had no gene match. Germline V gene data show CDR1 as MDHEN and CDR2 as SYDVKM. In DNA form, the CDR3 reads TGTGCCAGCAGTTTGACAGGGTGGAACGAGCAGTACTTC. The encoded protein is CASSLTGWNEQYF.

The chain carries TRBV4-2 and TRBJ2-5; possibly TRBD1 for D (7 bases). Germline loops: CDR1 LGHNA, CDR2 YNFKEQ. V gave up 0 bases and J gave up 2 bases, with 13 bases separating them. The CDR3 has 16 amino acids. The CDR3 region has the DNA TGTGCCAGCAGCCAAGAGGAGGGGGCCCTACAAGAGACCCAGTACTTC. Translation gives CASSQEEGALQETQYF.

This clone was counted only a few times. CDR3 bases: TGCGCCAGCAGCCCAGACAGGGGAAAGAACACTGAAGCTTTCTTT. Its protein product is CASSPDRGKNTEAFF. The rearrangement links TRBV4-1 to TRBJ1-1; the match to TRBD1 covers 8 bases. The CDR3 has 15 residues. J lost 1 base, V lost 4 bases, and 5 bases had no gene match. CDR1 is MGHRA and CDR2 is YSYEKL in the germline V gene.

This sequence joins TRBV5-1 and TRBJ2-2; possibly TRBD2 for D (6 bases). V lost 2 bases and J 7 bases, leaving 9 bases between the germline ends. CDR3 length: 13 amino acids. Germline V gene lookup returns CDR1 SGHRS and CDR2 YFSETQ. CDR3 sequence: CASSFGTLGELFF. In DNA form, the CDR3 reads TGCGCCAGCAGCTTCGGGACTCTCGGGGAGCTGTTTTTT.

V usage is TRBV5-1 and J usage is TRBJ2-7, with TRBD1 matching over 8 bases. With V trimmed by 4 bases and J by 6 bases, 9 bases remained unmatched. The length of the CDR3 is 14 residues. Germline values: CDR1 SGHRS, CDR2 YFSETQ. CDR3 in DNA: TGCGCCAGCAGCCTTCGACAGGGGTCTGGCGAGCAGTACTTC. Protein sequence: CASSLRQGSGEQYF.

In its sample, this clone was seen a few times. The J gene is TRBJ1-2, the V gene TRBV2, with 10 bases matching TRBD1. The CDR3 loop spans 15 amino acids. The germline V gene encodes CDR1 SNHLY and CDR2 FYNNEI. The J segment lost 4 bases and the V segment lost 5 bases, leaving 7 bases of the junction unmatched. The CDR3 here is CASSYPGQGPYGYTF. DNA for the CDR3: TGTGCCAGCAGTTATCCGGGACAGGGGCCCTATGGCTACACCTTC.

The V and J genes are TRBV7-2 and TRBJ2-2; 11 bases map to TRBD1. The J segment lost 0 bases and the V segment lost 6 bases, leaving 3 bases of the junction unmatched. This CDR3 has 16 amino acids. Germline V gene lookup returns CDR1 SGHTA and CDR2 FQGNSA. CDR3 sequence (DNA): TGTGCCAGCAGTTGGACAGGGGGCCCGAACACCGGGGAGCTGTTTTTT. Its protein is CASSWTGGPNTGELFF.

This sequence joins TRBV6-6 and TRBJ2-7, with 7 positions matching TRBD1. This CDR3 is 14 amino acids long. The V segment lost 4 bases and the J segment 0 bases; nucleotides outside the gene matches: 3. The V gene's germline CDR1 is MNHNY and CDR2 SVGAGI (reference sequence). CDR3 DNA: TGTGCCAGCAGTTTAGACAGGGCCTCCTACGAGCAGTACTTC. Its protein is CASSLDRASYEQYF.